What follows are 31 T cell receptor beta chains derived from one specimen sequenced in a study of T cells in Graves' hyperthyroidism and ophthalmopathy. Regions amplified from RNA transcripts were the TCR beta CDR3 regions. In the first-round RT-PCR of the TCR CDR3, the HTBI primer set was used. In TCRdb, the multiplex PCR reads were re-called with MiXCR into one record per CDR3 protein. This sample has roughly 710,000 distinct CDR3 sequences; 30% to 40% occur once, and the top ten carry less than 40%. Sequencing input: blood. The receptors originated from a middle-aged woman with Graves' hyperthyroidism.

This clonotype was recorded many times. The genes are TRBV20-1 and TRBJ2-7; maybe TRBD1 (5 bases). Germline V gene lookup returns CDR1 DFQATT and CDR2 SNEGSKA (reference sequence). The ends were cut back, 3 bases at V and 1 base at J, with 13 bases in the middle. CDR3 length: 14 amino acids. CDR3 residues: CSARDIRKSYEQYF. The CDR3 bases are TGCAGTGCTAGGGACATTAGGAAGTCCTACGAGCAGTACTTC.

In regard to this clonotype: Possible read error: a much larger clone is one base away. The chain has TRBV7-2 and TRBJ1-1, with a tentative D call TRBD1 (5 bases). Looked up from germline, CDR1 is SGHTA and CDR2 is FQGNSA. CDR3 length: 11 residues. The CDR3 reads CATRGAVEASF. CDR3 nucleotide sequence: TGTGCCACCCGCGGGGCAGTTGAAGCTTCCTTT. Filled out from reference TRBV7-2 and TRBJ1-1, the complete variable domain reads GAGVSQSPSNKVTEKGKDVELRCDPISGHTALYWYRQSLGQGLEFLIYFQGNSAPDKSGLPSDRFSAERTGGSVSTLTIQRTQQEDSAVYLCATRGAVEASFGQGTRLTVV.

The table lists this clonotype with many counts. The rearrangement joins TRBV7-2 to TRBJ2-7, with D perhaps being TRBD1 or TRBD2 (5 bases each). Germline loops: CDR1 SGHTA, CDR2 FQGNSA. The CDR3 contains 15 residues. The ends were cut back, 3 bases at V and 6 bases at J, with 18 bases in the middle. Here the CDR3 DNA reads TGTGCCAGCAGCTTGGGGACGGGTCTCTACCCCGAGCAGTACTTC. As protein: CASSLGTGLYPEQYF.

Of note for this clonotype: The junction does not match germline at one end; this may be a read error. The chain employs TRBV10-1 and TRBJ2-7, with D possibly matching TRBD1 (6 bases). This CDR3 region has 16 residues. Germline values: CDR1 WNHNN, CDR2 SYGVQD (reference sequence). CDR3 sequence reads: CASSQGRTVTPYEQYF. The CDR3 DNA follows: TGTGCCAGCAGCCAAGGCCGGACAGTCACCCCCTACGAGCAGTACTTC.

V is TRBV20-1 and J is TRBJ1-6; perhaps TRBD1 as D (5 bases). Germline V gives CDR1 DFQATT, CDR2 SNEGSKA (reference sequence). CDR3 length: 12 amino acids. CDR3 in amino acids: CSRDDRRSPLHF. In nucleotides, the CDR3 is TGCAGCAGGGACGACCGGAGGTCACCCCTCCACTTT.

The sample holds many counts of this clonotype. The CDR3 sequence is CASSVRRDAPSYEQYF. The CDR3 DNA is TGTGCCAGCAGCGTTCGCCGGGACGCGCCCTCCTACGAGCAGTACTTC. This rearrangement joins TRBV9 to TRBJ2-7, with D possibly called TRBD1 or TRBD2 (5 bases each). Germline V gene data show CDR1 as SGDLS and CDR2 as YYNGEE. Trimming cost V 2 bases and J 0 bases, with 15 bases left between them. The CDR3 has 16 amino acids.

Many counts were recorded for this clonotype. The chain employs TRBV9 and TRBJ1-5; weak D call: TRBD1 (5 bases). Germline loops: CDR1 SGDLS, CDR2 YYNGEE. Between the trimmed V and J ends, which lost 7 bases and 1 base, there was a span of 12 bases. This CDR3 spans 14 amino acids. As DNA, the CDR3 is TGTGCCAGCGGGGGGGGTGGCAGCAATCAGCCCCAGCATTTT. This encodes CASGGGGSNQPQHF.

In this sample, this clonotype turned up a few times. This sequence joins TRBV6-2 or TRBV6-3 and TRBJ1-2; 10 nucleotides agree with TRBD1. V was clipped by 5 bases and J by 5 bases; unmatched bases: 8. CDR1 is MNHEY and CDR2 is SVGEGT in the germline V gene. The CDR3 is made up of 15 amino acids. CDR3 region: CASSLGQGEWYGYTF. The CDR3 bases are TGTGCCAGCAGTCTAGGACAGGGGGAATGGTATGGCTACACCTTC.

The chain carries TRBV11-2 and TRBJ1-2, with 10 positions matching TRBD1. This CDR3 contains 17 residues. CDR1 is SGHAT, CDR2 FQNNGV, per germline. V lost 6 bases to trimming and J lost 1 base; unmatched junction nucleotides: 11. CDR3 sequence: CASRLTGGGAFNYGYTF. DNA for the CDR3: TGTGCCAGCAGATTGACAGGGGGCGGAGCCTTTAACTATGGCTACACCTTC.

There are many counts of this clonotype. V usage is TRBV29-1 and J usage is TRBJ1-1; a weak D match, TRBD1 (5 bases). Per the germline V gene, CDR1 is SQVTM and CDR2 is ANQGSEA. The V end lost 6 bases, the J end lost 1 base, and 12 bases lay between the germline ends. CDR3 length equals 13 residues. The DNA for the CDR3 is TGCAGCGTCAGGGTTAGCGGGAACACTGAAGCTTTCTTT. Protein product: CSVRVSGNTEAFF.

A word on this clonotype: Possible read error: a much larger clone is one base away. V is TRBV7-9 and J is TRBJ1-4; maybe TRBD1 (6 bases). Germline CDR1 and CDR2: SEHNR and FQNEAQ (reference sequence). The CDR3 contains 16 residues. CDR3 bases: TGTGCCAGCAGCACGCGGGACAAAACAACTAATGAAAAACTGTCTTTT. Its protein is CASSTRDKTTNEKLSF.

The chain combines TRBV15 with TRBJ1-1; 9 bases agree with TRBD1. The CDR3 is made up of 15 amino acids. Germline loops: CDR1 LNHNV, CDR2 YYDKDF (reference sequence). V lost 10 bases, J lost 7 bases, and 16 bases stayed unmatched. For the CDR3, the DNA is TGTGCCATCGGGACAGGGTTTCTGGGATCCAGTGAAGCTTTCTTT. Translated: CAIGTGFLGSSEAFF. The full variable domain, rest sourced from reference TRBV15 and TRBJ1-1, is DAMVIQNPRYQVTQFGKPVTLSCSQTLNHNVMYWYQQKSSQAPKLLFHYYDKDFNNEADTPDNFQSRRPNTSFCFLDIRSPGLGDTAMYLCAIGTGFLGSSEAFFGQGTRLTVV.

The CDR3 protein is CASSLDAGGFYEQYF. The CDR3 DNA reads as TGTGCCAGCAGCTTGGATGCGGGAGGGTTCTACGAGCAGTACTTC. The chain links TRBV5-5 to TRBJ2-7, with 9 bases fitting TRBD2. After removal of 0 bases from V and 3 bases from J, the junction contained 4 bases not matched to a gene. The CDR3 length is 15 residues. Germline CDR1 SGHKS, CDR2 YYEKEE (reference sequence). The full variable domain, completed using reference TRBV5-5 and TRBJ2-7, is DAGVTQSPTHLIKTRGQQVTLRCSPISGHKSVSWYQQVLGQGPQFIFQYYEKEERGRGNFPDRFSARQFPNYSSELNVNALLLGDSALYLCASSLDAGGFYEQYFGPGTRLTVT.

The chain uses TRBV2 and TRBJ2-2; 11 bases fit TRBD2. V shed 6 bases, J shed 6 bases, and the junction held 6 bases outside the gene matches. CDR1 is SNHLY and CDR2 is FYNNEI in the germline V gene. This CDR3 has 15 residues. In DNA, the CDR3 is TGTGCCAGCAGGGTAGCGGGAGGGAAGTCCGGGGAGCTGTTTTTT. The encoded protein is CASRVAGGKSGELFF.

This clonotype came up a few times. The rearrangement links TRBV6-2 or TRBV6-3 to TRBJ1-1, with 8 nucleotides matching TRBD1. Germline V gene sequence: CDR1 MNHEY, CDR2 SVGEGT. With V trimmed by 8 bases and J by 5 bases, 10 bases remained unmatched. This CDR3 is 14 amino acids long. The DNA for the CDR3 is TGTGCCAGCGTTCCAGGGGGCGCGGCAACTGAAGCTTTCTTT. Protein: CASVPGGAATEAFF.

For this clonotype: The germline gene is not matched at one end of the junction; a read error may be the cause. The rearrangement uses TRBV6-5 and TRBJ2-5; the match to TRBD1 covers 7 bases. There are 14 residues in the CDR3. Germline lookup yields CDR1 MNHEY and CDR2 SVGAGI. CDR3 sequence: CASSYSGQSKTRYF. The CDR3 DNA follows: TGTGCCAGCAGTTACTCGGGACAGTCAAAGACCCGGTACTTC.

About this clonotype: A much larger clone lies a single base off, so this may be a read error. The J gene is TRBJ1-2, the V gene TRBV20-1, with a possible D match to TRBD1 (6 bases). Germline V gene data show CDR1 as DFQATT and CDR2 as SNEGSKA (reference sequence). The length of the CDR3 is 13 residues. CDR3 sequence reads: CGAKDRWKDGYTF. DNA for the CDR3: TGCGGTGCTAAGGACAGATGGAAGGATGGCTACACCTTC.

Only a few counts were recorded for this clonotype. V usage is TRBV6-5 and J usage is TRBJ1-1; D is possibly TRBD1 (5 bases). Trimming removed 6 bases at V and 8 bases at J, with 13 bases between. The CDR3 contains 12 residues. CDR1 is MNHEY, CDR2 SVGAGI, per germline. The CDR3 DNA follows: TGTGCCAGCAGCACACCGGGACGGGAAGCTTTCTTT. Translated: CASSTPGREAFF.

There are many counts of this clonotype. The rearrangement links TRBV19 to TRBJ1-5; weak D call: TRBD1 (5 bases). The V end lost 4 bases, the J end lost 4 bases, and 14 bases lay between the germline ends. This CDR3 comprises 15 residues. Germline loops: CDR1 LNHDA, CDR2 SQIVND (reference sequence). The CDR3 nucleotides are TGTGCCAGTAGTACCGTGACCCAGGGAAATCAGCCCCAGCATTTT. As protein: CASSTVTQGNQPQHF.

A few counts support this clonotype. The CDR3 spells CASSFVYGGSNSPLHF. The CDR3 DNA is TGTGCCAGCAGTTTTGTTTACGGGGGCTCTAATTCACCCCTCCACTTT. The genes are TRBV25-1 and TRBJ1-6, with D possibly matching TRBD1 (6 bases). V dropped 5 bases and J dropped 6 bases, with 17 bases sitting between them. The CDR3 runs to 16 residues. Germline CDR1 and CDR2: MGHDK and SYGVNS.

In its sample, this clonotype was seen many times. The CDR3 sequence: CASSLENSMEAFF. Here the CDR3 DNA reads TGTGCCAGCAGCCTCGAAAATAGTATGGAAGCTTTCTTT. This chain links TRBV7-9 with TRBJ1-1; D remains ambiguous. CDR1 is SEHNR and CDR2 is FQNEAQ in the germline V gene (reference sequence). V was shortened by 5 bases and J by 8 bases, with 15 bases between the two germline ends. This CDR3 comprises 13 residues.

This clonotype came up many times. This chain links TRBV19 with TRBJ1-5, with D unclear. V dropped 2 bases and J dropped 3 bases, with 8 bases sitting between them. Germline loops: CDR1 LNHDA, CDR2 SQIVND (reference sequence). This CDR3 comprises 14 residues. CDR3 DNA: TGTGCCAGTAGTATACAGGATCCCAATCAGCCCCAGCATTTT. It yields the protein CASSIQDPNQPQHF.

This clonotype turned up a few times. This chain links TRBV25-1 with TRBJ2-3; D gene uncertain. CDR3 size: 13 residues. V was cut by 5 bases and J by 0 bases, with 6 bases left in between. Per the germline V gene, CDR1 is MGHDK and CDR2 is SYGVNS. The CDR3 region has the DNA TGTGCCAGCAGTAGCCAGAGCACAGATACGCAGTATTTT. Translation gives CASSSQSTDTQYF.

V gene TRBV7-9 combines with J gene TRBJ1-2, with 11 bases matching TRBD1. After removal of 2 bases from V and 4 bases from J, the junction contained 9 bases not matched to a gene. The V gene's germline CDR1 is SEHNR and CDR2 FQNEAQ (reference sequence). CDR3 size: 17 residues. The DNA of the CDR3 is TGTGCCAGCAGCTTACTCGCCGGGACAGGGGGGGCCTATGGCTACACCTTC. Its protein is CASSLLAGTGGAYGYTF. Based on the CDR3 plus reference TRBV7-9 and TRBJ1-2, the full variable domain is DTGVSQNPRHKITKRGQNVTFRCDPISEHNRLYWYRQTLGQGPEFLTYFQNEAQLEKSRLLSDRFSAERPKGSFSTLEIQRTEQGDSAMYLCASSLLAGTGGAYGYTFGSGTRLTVV.

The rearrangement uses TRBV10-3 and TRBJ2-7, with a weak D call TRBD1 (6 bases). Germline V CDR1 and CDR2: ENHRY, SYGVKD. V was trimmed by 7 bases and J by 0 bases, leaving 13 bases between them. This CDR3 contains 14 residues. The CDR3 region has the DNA TGTGCCATCACCCCCCGGGGACACTCCTACGAGCAGTACTTC. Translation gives CAITPRGHSYEQYF.

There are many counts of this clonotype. For the CDR3, the DNA is TGTGCCAGCAGCGGGGCGGGAGAGGGGAAAGAGACCCAGTACTTC. It translates to CASSGAGEGKETQYF. The gene calls are TRBV9 and TRBJ2-5, with TRBD2 matching over 7 bases. Germline loops: CDR1 SGDLS, CDR2 YYNGEE. The junction had 8 bases not matched to a gene; V was cut back by 3 bases and J by 3 bases. This CDR3 contains 15 residues.

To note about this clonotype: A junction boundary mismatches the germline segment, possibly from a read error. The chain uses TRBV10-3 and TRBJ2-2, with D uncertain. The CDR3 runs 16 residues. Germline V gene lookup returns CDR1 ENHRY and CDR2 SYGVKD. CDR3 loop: CASSSSALGNTGELFF. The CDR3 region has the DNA TGTGCCAGCAGTTCTTCAGCACTGGGGAACACCGGGGAGCTGTTTTTT.

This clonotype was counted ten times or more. CDR3 in amino acids: CASSEGQTNYGYTF. CDR3 DNA: TGTGCCAGCAGTGAGGGACAGACTAACTATGGCTACACCTTC. The chain combines TRBV6-6 with TRBJ1-2; 7 nucleotides line up with TRBD1. This CDR3 has 14 residues. V dropped 5 bases and J dropped 0; count of bases not matched to a gene: 3. Germline assignment: CDR1 MNHNY and CDR2 SVGAGI (reference sequence).

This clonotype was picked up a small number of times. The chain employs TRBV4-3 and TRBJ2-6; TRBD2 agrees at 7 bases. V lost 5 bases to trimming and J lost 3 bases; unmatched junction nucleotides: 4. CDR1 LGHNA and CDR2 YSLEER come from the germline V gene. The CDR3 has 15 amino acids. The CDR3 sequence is CASSIAGDGANVLTF. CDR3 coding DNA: TGCGCCAGCAGCATTGCGGGGGATGGGGCCAACGTCCTGACTTTC.

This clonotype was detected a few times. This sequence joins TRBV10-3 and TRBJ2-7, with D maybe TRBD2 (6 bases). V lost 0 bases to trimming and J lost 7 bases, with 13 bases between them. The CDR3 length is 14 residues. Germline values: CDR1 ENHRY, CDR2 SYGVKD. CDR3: CAISESPGVGEQYF. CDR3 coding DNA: TGTGCCATCAGTGAGTCACCGGGGGTGGGGGAGCAGTACTTC.

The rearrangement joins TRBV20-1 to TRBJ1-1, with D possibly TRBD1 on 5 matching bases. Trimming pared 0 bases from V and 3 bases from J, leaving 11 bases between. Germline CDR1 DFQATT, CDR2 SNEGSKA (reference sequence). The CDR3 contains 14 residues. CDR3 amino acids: CSARDRGLHTEAFF. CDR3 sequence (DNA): TGCAGTGCTAGAGATCGGGGGTTGCACACTGAAGCTTTCTTT.